This entry lists 11 T cell receptor beta chains sequenced from one sample in a study of cytomegalovirus exposure and HLA in healthy donors. Using immunoSEQ multiplex PCR, the repertoire was profiled, and TCRdb retains in-frame clones only, with some absent. Of 55,000 to 85,000 clones listed, about 94% were seen once; the top ten hold more than 1%. The sample was PBMCs. The receptors shown here come from a young woman in good health and CMV-seronegative.

This chain uses TRBV29-1 with TRBJ2-4; TRBD1 is a possible D gene (5 bases). The V gene lost 1 base and the J gene lost 3 bases, with 16 bases spanning the gap. CDR1 and CDR2 (germline): SQVTM, ANQGSEA. This CDR3 region has 16 residues. This CDR3 is CSVEAIGASGKNIQYF. CDR3 DNA: TGCAGCGTTGAAGCGATTGGGGCATCAGGCAAAAACATTCAGTACTTC. Full variable domain (outside the CDR3, taken from reference TRBV29-1 and TRBJ2-4): SAVISQKPSRDICQRGTSLTIQCQVDSQVTMMFWYRQQPGQSLTLIATANQGSEATYESGFVIDKFPISRPNLTFSTLTVSNMSPEDSSIYLCSVEAIGASGKNIQYFGAGTRLSVL.

The rearrangement uses TRBV5-5 and TRBJ2-1, with a weak D call TRBD2 (5 bases). Trimming left V 3 bases short and J 3 bases short, with 7 bases between. Germline loops: CDR1 SGHKS, CDR2 YYEKEE (reference sequence). The CDR3 loop spans 13 amino acids. The CDR3 spells CASSSAVYNEQFF. The CDR3 region has the DNA TGTGCCAGCAGCTCAGCGGTCTACAATGAGCAGTTCTTC. Using reference TRBV5-5 and TRBJ2-1 for the parts outside the CDR3, the full variable domain is DAGVTQSPTHLIKTRGQQVTLRCSPISGHKSVSWYQQVLGQGPQFIFQYYEKEERGRGNFPDRFSARQFPNYSSELNVNALLLGDSALYLCASSSAVYNEQFFGPGTRLTVL.

V and J are TRBV10-2 and TRBJ2-2; no clear D gene. This CDR3 comprises 17 residues. V lost 6 bases to trimming and J lost 5 bases, with 22 bases between them. The germline V gene encodes CDR1 WSHSY and CDR2 SAAADI. CDR3 protein: CASRVRRKERQTGELFF. CDR3 nucleotide sequence: TGCGCCAGCAGAGTGCGACGGAAGGAGAGGCAGACCGGGGAGCTGTTTTTT.

This rearrangement joins TRBV6-4 to TRBJ2-3, with 9 positions matching TRBD1. The J segment lost 2 bases and the V segment lost 3 bases, leaving 3 bases of the junction unmatched. The CDR3 sequence is 15 residues long. The germline V gene encodes CDR1 MRHNA and CDR2 SNTAGT. The CDR3 region has the DNA TGTGCCAGCAGTGAAGGGGACAGGGACACAGATACGCAGTATTTT. Translating gives CASSEGDRDTDTQYF.

The rearrangement joins TRBV18 to TRBJ2-5; D is unclear. There are 11 residues in the CDR3. The germline V gene has CDR1 KGHSH and CDR2 LQKENI. The V end was cut by 6 bases, the J end by 2 bases, with 4 bases between. CDR3 bases: TGTGCCAGCTCTCTACAAGAGACCCAGTACTTC. The encoded protein is CASSLQETQYF.

This chain uses TRBV9 with TRBJ1-4; unclear D gene. V dropped 1 base and J dropped 6 bases, with 10 bases sitting between them. Germline loops: CDR1 SGDLS, CDR2 YYNGEE. The CDR3 runs to 14 residues. The CDR3 DNA reads as TGTGCCAGCAGCGTATCAGGATCTCATGAAAAACTGTTTTTT. It yields the protein CASSVSGSHEKLFF.

This rearrangement joins TRBV10-3 to TRBJ2-2; 10 bases agree with TRBD2. Per germline, CDR1 ENHRY and CDR2 SYGVKD. J gave up 4 bases and V 5 bases, and 10 bases lay outside the gene matches. This CDR3 spans 17 amino acids. CDR3 nucleotides: TGTGCCATCAGTCGGCTAGCGGGAGAGGCGGGCACCGGGGAGCTGTTTTTT. It translates to CAISRLAGEAGTGELFF.

This sequence joins TRBV21-1 and TRBJ2-7; no check of the table's D call, TRBD2, against the DNA was made. TRBV21-1 is reported as a pseudogene. CDR3 length: 13 amino acids. The CDR3 sequence is CASSSRYCYEQYF. In DNA, the CDR3 is TGTGCCAGCAGCAGTAGATATTGCTACGAGCAGTACTTC.

This clone was seen only once. The chain uses TRBV5-6 and TRBJ1-2, with D uncertain. CDR3 length: 17 amino acids. Trimming removed 4 bases at V and 0 bases at J, with 19 bases between. The germline gives CDR1 SGHDT, CDR2 YYEEEE. The CDR3 nucleotides are TGTGCCAGCAGCCCGAACCCGGTGCAGGCCTCTAACTATGGCTACACCTTC. Residues: CASSPNPVQASNYGYTF.

The gene calls are TRBV19 and TRBJ1-2, with D tentatively TRBD1 (5 bases). The CDR3 contains 12 residues. V was shortened by 9 bases and J by 5 bases, with 13 bases between the two germline ends. Germline CDR1 and CDR2: LNHDA and SQIVND (reference sequence). CDR3 nucleotides: TGTGCCAGCGGGGGAGCAGGGTATGGCTACACCTTC. Protein sequence: CASGGAGYGYTF. The complete variable domain, with remaining parts taken from reference TRBV19 and TRBJ1-2, reads DGGITQSPKYLFRKEGQNVTLSCEQNLNHDAMYWYRQDPGQGLRLIYYSQIVNDFQKGDIAEGYSVSREKKESFPLTVTSAQKNPTAFYLCASGGAGYGYTFGSGTRLTVV.

The chain is built from TRBV6-5 and TRBJ2-1, with D maybe TRBD2 (6 bases). The CDR3 runs 15 residues. The germline CDR1 and CDR2 sequences are MNHEY and SVGAGI. V lost 7 bases and J 7 bases, leaving 20 bases between the germline ends. This CDR3 reads CASKFLGVGGNEQFF. The CDR3 DNA sequence: TGTGCCAGCAAGTTTCTTGGTGTGGGGGGAAATGAGCAGTTCTTC.